These 5 T cell receptor beta chains originate from one sample sequenced in a study of cytomegalovirus exposure and HLA in healthy donors. Both 60 Vbeta primers and 13 Jbeta primers went into the PCR. TCRdb's copy holds only in-frame clones and misses some; the assay was immunoSEQ multiplex PCR. The sample's table shows about 42,000 clones. The sample comprised PBMCs. Source of these receptors: a man aged 25 to 40 in good health and CMV-seronegative.

The chain carries TRBV7-2 and TRBJ2-7; 7 positions agree with TRBD2. Germline CDR1 is SGHTA and CDR2 is FQGNSA. The V segment lost 1 base and the J segment 1 base; nucleotides outside the gene matches: 1. The CDR3 totals 14 residues. CDR3 in DNA: TGTGCCAGCAGCTTAGACGGGAGGTCCTACGAGCAGTACTTC. This sequence encodes CASSLDGRSYEQYF.

The chain employs TRBV5-4 and TRBJ1-1; D possibly corresponds to TRBD1 (6 bases). This CDR3 has 13 residues. Germline CDR1 is SGHNT and CDR2 is YYREEE (reference sequence). V gave up 6 bases and J gave up 7 bases, with 16 bases separating them. The CDR3 protein is CASTHRDSVEAFF. The CDR3 bases are TGTGCCAGCACCCACAGGGATTCGGTTGAAGCTTTCTTT.

The rearrangement uses TRBV12-5 and TRBJ1-6; D is undetermined. Germline V gene sequence: CDR1 LGHNT, CDR2 FRNRAP. There are 10 residues in the CDR3. Deletions cut 9 bases from V and 12 bases from J, with 9 bases between. The CDR3 DNA follows: TGTGCTAGAACTCCATTACCCCTCCACTTT. This codes for CARTPLPLHF.

The V gene is TRBV6-5, the J gene TRBJ2-2; D not certain. The V end lost 3 bases, the J end lost 1 base, and 6 bases lay between the germline ends. This CDR3 is built from 14 residues. CDR1 and CDR2 from the germline V gene are MNHEY and SVGAGI. The CDR3 bases are TGTGCCAGCAGTTATTCAGTGAACACCGGGGAGCTGTTTTTT. It specifies CASSYSVNTGELFF.

Details on this clone: Other DNA sequences of this sample code for an identical CDR3. V gene TRBV6-6 combines with J gene TRBJ2-1; tentative D call: TRBD1 (6 bases). The CDR3 runs 15 residues. Between the trimmed V and J ends, which lost 3 bases and 6 bases, there was a span of 15 bases. Germline loops: CDR1 MNHNY, CDR2 SVGAGI (reference sequence). This CDR3 reads CASSYSPQGSNEQFF. The CDR3 DNA sequence: TGTGCCAGCAGTTATAGTCCCCAGGGGAGCAATGAGCAGTTCTTC.